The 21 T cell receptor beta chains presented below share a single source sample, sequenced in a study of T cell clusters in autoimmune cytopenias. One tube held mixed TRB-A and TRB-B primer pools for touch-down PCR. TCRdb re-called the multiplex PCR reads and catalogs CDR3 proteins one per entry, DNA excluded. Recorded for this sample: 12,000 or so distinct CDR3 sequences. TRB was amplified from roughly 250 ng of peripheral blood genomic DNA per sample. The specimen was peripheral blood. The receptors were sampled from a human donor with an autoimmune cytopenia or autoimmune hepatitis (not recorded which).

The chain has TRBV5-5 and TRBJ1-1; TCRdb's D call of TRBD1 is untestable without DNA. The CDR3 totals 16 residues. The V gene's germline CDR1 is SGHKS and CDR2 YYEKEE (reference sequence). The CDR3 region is CASSLMGKLGGTEAFF.

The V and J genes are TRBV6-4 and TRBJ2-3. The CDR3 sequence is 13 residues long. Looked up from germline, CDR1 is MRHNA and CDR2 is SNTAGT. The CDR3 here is CASSISETDTQYF.

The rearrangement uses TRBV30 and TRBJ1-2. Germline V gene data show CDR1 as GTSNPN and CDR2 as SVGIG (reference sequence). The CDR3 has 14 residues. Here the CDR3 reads CAWSLLLTNYGYTF.

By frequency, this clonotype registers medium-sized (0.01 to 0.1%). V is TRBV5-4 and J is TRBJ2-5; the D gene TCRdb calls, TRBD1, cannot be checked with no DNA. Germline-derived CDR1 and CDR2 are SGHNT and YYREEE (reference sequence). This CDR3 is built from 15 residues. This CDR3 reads CASSAGGGAGETQYF.

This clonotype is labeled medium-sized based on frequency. CDR3: CAWSVQGLNEKLFF. The V call is TRBV30, the J call TRBJ1-4. The CDR3 has 14 amino acids. Germline V CDR1 and CDR2: GTSNPN, SVGIG (reference sequence).

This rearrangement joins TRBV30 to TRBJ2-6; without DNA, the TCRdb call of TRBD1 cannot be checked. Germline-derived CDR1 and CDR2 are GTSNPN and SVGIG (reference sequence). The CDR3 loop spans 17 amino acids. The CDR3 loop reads CAWSVERGPSGANVLTF.

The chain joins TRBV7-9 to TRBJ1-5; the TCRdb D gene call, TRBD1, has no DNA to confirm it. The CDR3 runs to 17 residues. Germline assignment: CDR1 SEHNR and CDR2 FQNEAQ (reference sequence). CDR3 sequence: CASRRRATGGRNQPQHF.

CDR3 protein: CASSYVQSNQPQHF. The V call is TRBV6-2 or TRBV6-3, the J call TRBJ1-5. This CDR3 is 14 amino acids long. Germline V gives CDR1 MNHEY, CDR2 SVGEGT.

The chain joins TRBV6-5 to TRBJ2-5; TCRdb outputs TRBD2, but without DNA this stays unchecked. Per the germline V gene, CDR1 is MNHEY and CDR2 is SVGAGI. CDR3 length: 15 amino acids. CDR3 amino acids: CASSWGLAGGETQYF.

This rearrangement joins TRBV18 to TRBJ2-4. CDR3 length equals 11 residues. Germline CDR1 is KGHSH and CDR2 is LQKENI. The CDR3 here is CASSPGLYLYF.

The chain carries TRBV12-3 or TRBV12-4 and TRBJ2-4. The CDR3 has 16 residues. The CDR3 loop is CASSLADKLAKNIQYF.

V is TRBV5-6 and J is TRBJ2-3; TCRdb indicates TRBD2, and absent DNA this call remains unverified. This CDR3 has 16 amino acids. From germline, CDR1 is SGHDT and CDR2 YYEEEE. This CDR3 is CASSYERGGSADTQYF.

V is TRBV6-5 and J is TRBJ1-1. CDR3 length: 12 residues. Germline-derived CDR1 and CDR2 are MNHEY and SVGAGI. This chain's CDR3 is CASSPSNFEAFF.

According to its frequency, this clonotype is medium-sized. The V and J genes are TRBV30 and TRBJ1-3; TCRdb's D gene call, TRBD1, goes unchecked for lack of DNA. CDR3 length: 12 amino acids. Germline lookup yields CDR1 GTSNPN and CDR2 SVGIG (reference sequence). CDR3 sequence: CAWSQGSNTIYF.

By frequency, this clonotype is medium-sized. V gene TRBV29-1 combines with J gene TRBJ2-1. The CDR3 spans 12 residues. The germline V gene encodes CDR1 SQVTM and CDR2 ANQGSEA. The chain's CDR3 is CSVSDAYNEQFF.

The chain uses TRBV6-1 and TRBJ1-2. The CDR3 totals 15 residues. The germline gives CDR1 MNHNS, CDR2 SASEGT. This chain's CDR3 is CASSEVLWGNYGYTF.

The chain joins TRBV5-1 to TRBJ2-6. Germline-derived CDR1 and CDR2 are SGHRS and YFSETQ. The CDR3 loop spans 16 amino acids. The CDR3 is CASSLEGNPGANVLTF.

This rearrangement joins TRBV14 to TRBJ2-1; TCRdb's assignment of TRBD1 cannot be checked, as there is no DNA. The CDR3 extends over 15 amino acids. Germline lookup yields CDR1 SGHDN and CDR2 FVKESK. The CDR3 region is CASSQDLTGNNEQFF. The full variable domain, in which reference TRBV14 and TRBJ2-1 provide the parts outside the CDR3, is EAGVTQFPSHSVIEKGQTVTLRCDPISGHDNLYWYRRVMGKEIKFLLHFVKESKQDESGMPNNRFLAERTGGTYSTLKVQPAELEDSGVYFCASSQDLTGNNEQFFGPGTRLTVL.

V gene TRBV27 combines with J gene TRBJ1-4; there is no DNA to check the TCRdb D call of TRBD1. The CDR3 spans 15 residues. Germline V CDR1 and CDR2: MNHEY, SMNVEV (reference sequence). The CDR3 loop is CASSHRGGWDEKLFF.

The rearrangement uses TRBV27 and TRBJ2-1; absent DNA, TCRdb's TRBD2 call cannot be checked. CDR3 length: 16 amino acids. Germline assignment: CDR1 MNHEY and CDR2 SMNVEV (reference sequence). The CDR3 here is CASSYLGGKDYNEQFF.

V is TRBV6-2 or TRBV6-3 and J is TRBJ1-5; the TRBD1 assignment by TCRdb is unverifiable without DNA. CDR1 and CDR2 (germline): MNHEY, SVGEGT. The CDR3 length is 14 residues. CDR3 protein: CASSRRDVNQPQHF.